The 13 T cell receptor beta chains presented below share a single source sample, sequenced in a study of PD-1 blockade in classical Hodgkin lymphoma. Assay used: immunoSEQ multiplex PCR; TCRdb lists only in-frame clones, some missing. The sample shows approximately 100,000 clones, roughly 92% of them seen only once. Each of the patients experienced relapse following autologous stem cell transplantation, and their brentuximab vedotin exposure differed. Sequencing used peripheral blood mononuclear cells (PBMCs), obtained at baseline. These TCRs come from a human donor with classical Hodgkin lymphoma.

The rearrangement joins TRBV5-1 to TRBJ2-1; D gene ambiguous. Germline-derived CDR1 and CDR2 are SGHRS and YFSETQ. V lost 0 bases, J lost 8 bases, and 12 bases lay in between. CDR3 size: 14 residues. The CDR3 sequence is CASSLEQPGDEQFF. Written as DNA, the CDR3 is TGCGCCAGCAGCTTGGAACAGCCTGGGGATGAGCAGTTCTTC.

The rearrangement uses TRBV9 and TRBJ2-1, with 7 bases that match TRBD1. The CDR3 loop spans 20 amino acids. V shed 4 bases, J shed 0 bases, and the junction held 19 bases outside the gene matches. Germline loops: CDR1 SGDLS, CDR2 YYNGEE. In DNA, the CDR3 is TGTGCCAGCAGCCCCCGCTTCGGGGACAGTCCCTTTAGCTCCTACAATGAGCAGTTCTTC. It codes for CASSPRFGDSPFSSYNEQFF.

V gene TRBV29-1 combines with J gene TRBJ2-7; TRBD2 matches 11 bases. Trimming took 4 bases from V and 7 from J; bases not matched to a gene: 12. The germline V gene encodes CDR1 SQVTM and CDR2 ANQGSEA. The length of the CDR3 is 15 residues. CDR3 protein: CSVVASGRPSSEQYF. CDR3 coding DNA: TGCAGCGTTGTGGCTAGCGGGAGGCCGTCTTCGGAGCAGTACTTC.

The V gene is TRBV2, the J gene TRBJ2-5; 10 nucleotides line up with TRBD2. Germline loops: CDR1 SNHLY, CDR2 FYNNEI. The V segment lost 6 bases and the J segment 6 bases; nucleotides outside the gene matches: 10. The CDR3 runs to 15 residues. The CDR3 sequence is CASRWSGTSEKTQYF. CDR3 coding DNA: TGTGCCAGCAGGTGGTCCGGGACTAGCGAAAAGACCCAGTACTTC.

This chain joins TRBV5-1 and TRBJ2-7; tentatively, D is TRBD1 (6 bases). The germline V gene encodes CDR1 SGHRS and CDR2 YFSETQ. This CDR3 region has 13 residues. V was cut by 1 base and J by 5 bases, with 10 bases left in between. The CDR3 reads CASSLLPGDEQYF. CDR3 in DNA: TGCGCCAGCAGCTTGCTGCCAGGGGACGAGCAGTACTTC.

V usage is TRBV9 and J usage is TRBJ2-1, with TRBD2 matching 13 bases. The CDR3 length is 17 residues. V lost 2 bases and J lost 5; bases outside the gene matches: 7. CDR1 and CDR2 from the germline V gene are SGDLS and YYNGEE. The chain's CDR3 is CASSVRLAGGLNNEQFF. CDR3 DNA sequence: TGTGCCAGCAGCGTGAGACTAGCGGGAGGTCTAAACAATGAGCAGTTCTTC.

The rearrangement joins TRBV6-1 to TRBJ2-3, with D possibly being TRBD1 (6 bases). The CDR3 length is 14 residues. V gave up 4 bases and J gave up 3 bases, with 11 bases separating them. Germline values: CDR1 MNHNS, CDR2 SASEGT. CDR3: CASSGGRGTDTQYF. CDR3 DNA: TGTGCCAGCAGTGGTGGCAGGGGTACAGATACGCAGTATTTT.

This clone was seen more than once but under ten times. This sequence joins TRBV29-1 and TRBJ2-7; 9 positions agree with TRBD1. The CDR3 is 16 amino acids. J was trimmed by 2 bases and V by 6 bases; bases with no gene match: 14. Germline CDR1 reads SQVTM; CDR2 reads ANQGSEA. In DNA, the CDR3 is TGCAGCGTCGTGACCTCACAGGGGGCTCCCCCCTACGAGCAGTACTTC. This encodes CSVVTSQGAPPYEQYF.

The chain couples TRBV7-9 to TRBJ1-1, with 7 bases identical to TRBD1. Per the germline V gene, CDR1 is SEHNR and CDR2 is FQNEAQ (reference sequence). The CDR3 runs 15 residues. V dropped 5 bases and J dropped 4; count of bases not matched to a gene: 10. CDR3 in amino acids: CASSNLTGVSTEAFF. The CDR3 nucleotides read TGTGCCAGCAGCAATCTTACAGGGGTTAGCACTGAAGCTTTCTTT.

This chain links TRBV5-1 with TRBJ2-1; D may correspond to TRBD1 or TRBD2 (7 bases each). The V end lost 0 bases, the J end lost 7 bases, and 14 bases lay between the germline ends. The CDR3 runs to 15 residues. Germline CDR1 SGHRS, CDR2 YFSETQ. The CDR3 nucleotides read TGCGCCAGCAGCTTGGCCAGACAGGGAGGGAATGAGCAGTTCTTC. It translates to CASSLARQGGNEQFF.

This chain uses TRBV9 with TRBJ2-7; 8 nucleotides line up with TRBD2. Germline lookup yields CDR1 SGDLS and CDR2 YYNGEE. The CDR3 length is 15 residues. Losses at the gene ends were 3 bases for V and 2 bases for J; bases not matched to a gene: 7. The CDR3 region has the DNA TGTGCCAGCAGCGCCTCTAGCGGGCCGACCTACGAGCAGTACTTC. Its translation is CASSASSGPTYEQYF.

The chain has TRBV9 and TRBJ2-7, with D unresolved. This CDR3 spans 14 amino acids. Germline V gene data show CDR1 as SGDLS and CDR2 as YYNGEE. Deletions cut 5 bases from V and 0 bases from J, with 12 bases between. CDR3 sequence reads: CASSRGGSSYEQYF. CDR3 in DNA: TGTGCCAGCAGTCGTGGCGGTAGCTCCTACGAGCAGTACTTC.

The V call is TRBV14, the J call TRBJ2-2; D is ambiguous. The CDR3 contains 14 residues. V was pared by 1 base and J by 2 bases, with 5 bases between. The germline gives CDR1 SGHDN, CDR2 FVKESK. Written as DNA, the CDR3 is TGTGCCAGCAGCCAAGGCGGAAACACCGGGGAGCTGTTTTTT. Translating gives CASSQGGNTGELFF.